This TCR beta chain originates from a study of cytomegalovirus exposure and HLA in healthy donors. Study-wide findings and caveats: Using the classifier, cytomegalovirus status was reportedly diagnosed with high specificity and sensitivity.

Healthy bone marrow donors supplied every sample. Researchers ran the PCR with 60 Vbeta and 13 Jbeta primers. Profiling relied on immunoSEQ multiplex PCR, and the TCRdb table lists in-frame clones only, not all of them. The sample shows fewer than 110,000 clones, and less than 4% sits with its ten largest clones. A word on this clone: The antigen remains unidentified.

Germline V gene sequence: CDR1 WNHNN, CDR2 SYGVQD (reference sequence). The CDR3 spans 16 residues. Trimming shortened V by 4 bases and J by 6 bases, and 19 bases separated the two germline ends. The V and J genes are TRBV10-1 and TRBJ1-5; tentatively, D is TRBD1 (5 bases). The clonotype comes from a man in his forties in good health and CMV-seronegative. Sequences were obtained from PBMCs. Here the CDR3 DNA reads TGCGCCAGCAGTGGGGCCCGGATAGGGACTATTCAGCCCCAGCATTTT. Protein product: CASSGARIGTIQPQHF.